One and the same sample provided the 32 T cell receptor beta chains below, sequenced in a study of early T cells in non-severe SARS-CoV-2 infection. TCRdb reprocessed the 5' RACE reads via MiXCR and lists one record per CDR3 protein. Of 50,000 to 70,000 distinct CDR3 sequences in the sample, 5% to 6.5% were seen once. Sample: whole blood, taken at baseline. The receptors were sampled from an adult who was a healthcare worker with PCR-confirmed SARS-CoV-2 infection or an uninfected control (not recorded which).

In this sample, this clonotype turned up many times. This chain joins TRBV2 and TRBJ2-2; D unclear. Looked up from germline, CDR1 is SNHLY and CDR2 is FYNNEI. V dropped 6 bases and J dropped 0 bases, with 11 bases sitting between them. The CDR3 totals 15 residues. CDR3 nucleotide sequence: TGTGCCAGCAGCTTCTTCGGGCCGAACACCGGGGAGCTGTTTTTT. Translated, it gives CASSFFGPNTGELFF.

This clonotype was detected only a few times. The chain has TRBV7-2 and TRBJ2-7; 9 positions match TRBD2. This CDR3 contains 16 residues. Germline V gene lookup returns CDR1 SGHTA and CDR2 FQGNSA. With 5 bases clipped from V and 9 bases from J, the junction kept 17 bases outside the gene matches. As DNA, the CDR3 is TGTGCCAGCAGCCTAGAGGCTAGCGGGACCATCAGGGGGCAGTACTTC. Its protein product is CASSLEASGTIRGQYF.

J is TRBJ2-7 and V is TRBV7-2, with 15 bases matching TRBD2. Germline CDR1 is SGHTA and CDR2 is FQGNSA. This CDR3 has 16 residues. The V segment lost 4 bases and the J segment 2 bases; nucleotides outside the gene matches: 3. CDR3 in DNA: TGTGCCAGCAGCTCGTGGACTAGCGGGAGGGCCTACGAGCAGTACTTC. Translation gives CASSSWTSGRAYEQYF.

V is TRBV5-4 and J is TRBJ2-1; perhaps TRBD1 as D (5 bases). Trimming took off 4 bases at V and 7 bases at J, with 18 bases between the two ends. CDR3 length: 15 amino acids. Germline CDR1 is SGHNT and CDR2 is YYREEE (reference sequence). CDR3 region: CASSTYRRGRNEQFF. The CDR3 nucleotides are TGTGCCAGCAGCACTTATAGAAGGGGTCGTAATGAGCAGTTCTTC. The variable domain in full, with the rest retrieved from reference TRBV5-4 and TRBJ2-1, is ETGVTQSPTHLIKTRGQQVTLRCSSQSGHNTVSWYQQALGQGPQFIFQYYREEENGRGNFPPRFSGLQFPNYSSELNVNALELDDSALYLCASSTYRRGRNEQFFGPGTRLTVL.

The chain carries TRBV4-1 and TRBJ2-1; 12 positions agree with TRBD2. Germline loops: CDR1 MGHRA, CDR2 YSYEKL. The CDR3 is 16 amino acids. Trimming at V came to 4 bases and at J to 7 bases, leaving 8 bases not matched to a gene. In DNA, the CDR3 is TGCGCCAGCAGCCGAAACCTAGCGGGAGGGCCTAATGAGCAGTTCTTC. This sequence encodes CASSRNLAGGPNEQFF.

This clonotype was seen more than once but under ten times. The chain joins TRBV3-1 to TRBJ2-7; a possible D gene is TRBD1 (6 bases). With 1 base removed from V and 3 bases from J, the gap between germline ends came to 13 bases. CDR1 and CDR2 (germline): LGHDT, YNNKEL (reference sequence). This CDR3 comprises 15 residues. CDR3 loop: CASSQAQGPHYEQYF. In DNA form, the CDR3 reads TGTGCCAGCAGCCAAGCACAGGGTCCTCACTACGAGCAGTACTTC.

This clonotype appeared many times. The chain is built from TRBV5-1 and TRBJ2-7; D is unclear. Trimming left V 4 bases short and J 0 bases short, with 17 bases between. CDR1 and CDR2 (germline): SGHRS, YFSETQ. The CDR3 totals 16 residues. The CDR3 sequence is CASSPVGQRSSYEQYF. CDR3 bases: TGCGCCAGCAGCCCGGTTGGGCAGCGAAGCTCCTACGAGCAGTACTTC.

This clonotype was observed at least ten times. The chain links TRBV3-1 to TRBJ2-3; D is unresolved. The CDR3 has 14 residues. Germline CDR1 reads LGHDT; CDR2 reads YNNKEL (reference sequence). The V gene lost 0 bases and the J gene lost 0 bases, with 4 bases spanning the gap. CDR3 residues: CASSQDTSTDTQYF. CDR3 in DNA: TGTGCCAGCAGCCAAGACACTAGCACAGATACGCAGTATTTT.

The table lists this clonotype with many counts. The rearrangement joins TRBV4-1 to TRBJ2-2; 12 bases agree with TRBD2. This CDR3 region has 15 residues. The germline V gene has CDR1 MGHRA and CDR2 YSYEKL. Germline trimming cut 7 bases from V and 7 bases from J; bases unmatched to any gene: 7. As DNA, the CDR3 is TGCGCCAGCACCCCGACTAGCGGGAGTGTCGGGGAGCTGTTTTTT. It encodes CASTPTSGSVGELFF.

Ten or more counts support this clonotype. The chain is built from TRBV28 and TRBJ1-5; 7 bases line up with TRBD1. J lost 4 bases, V lost 3 bases, and 9 bases had no gene match. From germline, CDR1 is MDHEN and CDR2 SYDVKM. This CDR3 is built from 16 residues. The CDR3 is CASSFVTGPQNQPQHF. CDR3 nucleotides: TGTGCCAGCAGTTTTGTGACAGGGCCTCAAAATCAGCCCCAGCATTTT. Complete variable domain (other parts from reference TRBV28 and TRBJ1-5): DVKVTQSSRYLVKRTGEKVFLECVQDMDHENMFWYRQDPGLGLRLIYFSYDVKMKEKGDIPEGYSVSREKKERFSLILESASTNQTSMYLCASSFVTGPQNQPQHFGDGTRLSIL.

This clonotype was picked up many times. CDR3 residues: CASSSGYRAHTF. CDR3 sequence (DNA): TGTGCCAGCAGTTCTGGATACCGTGCTCACACCTTC. J is TRBJ1-2 and V is TRBV12-3 or TRBV12-4; no firm D call. Trimming took 4 bases from V and 12 from J, leaving 15 bases between them. The CDR3 contains 12 residues.

This clonotype was recorded many times. The rearrangement links TRBV20-1 to TRBJ1-1; 7 nucleotides agree with TRBD1. Germline lookup yields CDR1 DFQATT and CDR2 SNEGSKA (reference sequence). The CDR3 has 14 residues. The ends lost 3 bases at V and 1 base at J; junction bases unmatched: 5. The CDR3 DNA is TGCAGTGCTAGTCGACAGGGCCCGAACACTGAAGCTTTCTTT. Its protein product is CSASRQGPNTEAFF.

This clonotype was seen ten or more times. The rearrangement links TRBV7-2 to TRBJ2-1, with D possibly matching TRBD2 (6 bases). V gave up 5 bases and J gave up 6 bases, with 11 bases separating them. Germline CDR1 reads SGHTA; CDR2 reads FQGNSA. This CDR3 region has 13 residues. Here the CDR3 reads CASSAGPVNEQFF. CDR3 in DNA: TGTGCCAGCAGCGCGGGACCAGTCAATGAGCAGTTCTTC.

The CDR3 loop reads CSASPRPGSDTQYF. CDR3 DNA sequence: TGCAGTGCTAGTCCCCGACCCGGGTCAGATACGCAGTATTTT. The chain couples TRBV20-1 to TRBJ2-3; D not certain. This CDR3 has 14 residues. The V gene's germline CDR1 is DFQATT and CDR2 SNEGSKA (reference sequence). Trimming took off 3 bases at V and 4 bases at J, with 14 bases between the two ends.

This clonotype showed up many times. This chain joins TRBV24-1 and TRBJ2-1, with 9 bases matching TRBD1. CDR1 and CDR2 (germline): KGHDR, SFDVKD. This CDR3 region has 18 residues. The ends lost 3 bases at V and 4 bases at J; junction bases unmatched: 12. The CDR3 region has the DNA TGTGCCACCAGTGATCCTCTGAGAGGGACAGGGCGGTACAATGAGCAGTTCTTC. This sequence encodes CATSDPLRGTGRYNEQFF.

This clonotype was found many times. J is TRBJ1-2 and V is TRBV4-1; D gene unclear. This CDR3 has 18 residues. In germline, CDR1 is MGHRA, CDR2 YSYEKL. V dropped 0 bases and J dropped 0 bases, with 17 bases sitting between them. CDR3 loop: CASSQDRGQRHANYGYTF. DNA of the CDR3: TGCGCCAGCAGCCAAGATCGAGGGCAGCGGCATGCTAACTATGGCTACACCTTC.

The gene calls are TRBV5-1 and TRBJ2-7; the match to TRBD1 covers 8 bases. Per the germline V gene, CDR1 is SGHRS and CDR2 is YFSETQ. With 0 bases clipped from V and 7 bases from J, the junction kept 6 bases outside the gene matches. This CDR3 comprises 14 residues. CDR3 in DNA: TGCGCCAGCAGCTTGGGGCAGGGGGCGCAAGAGCAGTACTTC. Translated: CASSLGQGAQEQYF.

A few counts support this clonotype. V gene TRBV20-1 combines with J gene TRBJ2-1; D ambiguous. Germline lookup yields CDR1 DFQATT and CDR2 SNEGSKA (reference sequence). The length of the CDR3 is 16 residues. V lost 0 bases to trimming and J lost 1 base, with 13 bases between them. Here the CDR3 reads CSARDQGHQSYNEQFF. CDR3 in DNA: TGCAGTGCTAGAGATCAAGGGCACCAATCCTACAATGAGCAGTTCTTC.

The chain has TRBV20-1 and TRBJ2-7, with 8 bases that match TRBD2. J gave up 0 bases and V 3 bases, and 4 bases lay outside the gene matches. The CDR3 sequence is 14 residues long. CDR1 and CDR2 from the germline V gene are DFQATT and SNEGSKA (reference sequence). The DNA for the CDR3 is TGCAGTGCTAGTTCTAGCGGGTACTCCTACGAGCAGTACTTC. The encoded protein is CSASSSGYSYEQYF.

This clonotype appeared many times. V gene TRBV2 combines with J gene TRBJ2-3; D is undetermined. V was cut by 3 bases and J by 1 base, with 8 bases left in between. Germline V gives CDR1 SNHLY, CDR2 FYNNEI. The CDR3 covers 14 residues. DNA for the CDR3: TGTGCCAGCAGTGATGGGTCAGGCACAGATACGCAGTATTTT. This translates into CASSDGSGTDTQYF.

This clonotype showed up just a few times. V is TRBV28 and J is TRBJ2-1, with TRBD1 identical over 8 bases. The CDR3 contains 13 residues. Per germline, CDR1 MDHEN and CDR2 SYDVKM. Germline trimming cut 3 bases from V and 8 bases from J; bases unmatched to any gene: 3. The DNA of the CDR3 is TGTGCCAGCAGTTTCGACAGGGGCGATGAGCAGTTCTTC. As protein: CASSFDRGDEQFF. The variable domain in full, completed from reference TRBV28 and TRBJ2-1, reads DVKVTQSSRYLVKRTGEKVFLECVQDMDHENMFWYRQDPGLGLRLIYFSYDVKMKEKGDIPEGYSVSREKKERFSLILESASTNQTSMYLCASSFDRGDEQFFGPGTRLTVL.

This clonotype was detected ten times or more. This chain joins TRBV28 and TRBJ2-5; 8 nucleotides match TRBD1. The CDR3 length is 13 residues. The ends lost 4 bases at V and 4 bases at J; junction bases unmatched: 2. Germline V lookup: CDR1 MDHEN, CDR2 SYDVKM. The CDR3 loop is CASSSQGAETQYF. For the CDR3, the DNA is TGTGCCAGCAGTTCCCAGGGGGCAGAGACCCAGTACTTC. The complete variable domain, with remaining parts taken from reference TRBV28 and TRBJ2-5, reads DVKVTQSSRYLVKRTGEKVFLECVQDMDHENMFWYRQDPGLGLRLIYFSYDVKMKEKGDIPEGYSVSREKKERFSLILESASTNQTSMYLCASSSQGAETQYFGPGTRLLVL.

At least ten counts were recorded for this clonotype. The chain carries TRBV7-8 and TRBJ2-7, with a tentative D call TRBD2 (6 bases). Germline V gene lookup returns CDR1 SGHVS and CDR2 FQNEAQ. V lost 7 bases to trimming and J lost 2 bases, with 18 bases between them. The CDR3 is 15 amino acids. The CDR3 reads CASNFGPGLTYEQYF. The CDR3 nucleotides are TGTGCCAGCAACTTCGGACCGGGACTGACCTACGAGCAGTACTTC.

This clonotype was counted many times. The CDR3 bases are TGCAGCGTTGCAATGGGGGGTTACAATGAGCAGTTCTTC. Protein: CSVAMGGYNEQFF. V usage is TRBV29-1 and J usage is TRBJ2-1; tentative D call: TRBD2 (6 bases). Germline values: CDR1 SQVTM, CDR2 ANQGSEA. The CDR3 runs 13 residues. Trimming pared 4 bases from V and 4 bases from J, leaving 11 bases between.

This clonotype has a handful of counts. CDR3 sequence: CASSKRGSWNTEAFF. The CDR3 region has the DNA TGTGCCAGCAGTAAACGGGGCAGTTGGAACACTGAAGCTTTCTTT. The chain combines TRBV25-1 with TRBJ1-1, with D maybe TRBD1 (5 bases). The CDR3 covers 15 residues. Germline V gene sequence: CDR1 MGHDK, CDR2 SYGVNS. V gave up 5 bases and J gave up 1 base, with 14 bases separating them.

This clonotype has a count of ten or more. The genes are TRBV7-9 and TRBJ2-1, with a weak D call TRBD2 (6 bases). V was cut by 2 bases and J by 8 bases, with 16 bases left in between. CDR3 length: 15 residues. The germline CDR1 and CDR2 sequences are SEHNR and FQNEAQ (reference sequence). The CDR3 DNA is TGTGCCAGCAGCTTACGGGAGAGGGTTTCTGATGAGCAGTTCTTC. Translated, it gives CASSLRERVSDEQFF.

Many counts were recorded for this clonotype. The chain combines TRBV7-2 with TRBJ2-3, with a possible D match to TRBD1 (6 bases). V lost 2 bases and J 5 bases, leaving 11 bases between the germline ends. This CDR3 is 14 amino acids long. Germline-derived CDR1 and CDR2 are SGHTA and FQGNSA. CDR3 region: CASSLLYRVDTQYF. For the CDR3, the DNA is TGTGCCAGCAGCTTACTATACAGGGTAGATACGCAGTATTTT.

The rearrangement uses TRBV6-6 and TRBJ2-3, with TRBD2 identical over 8 bases. CDR1 is MNHNY and CDR2 is SVGAGI in the germline V gene (reference sequence). V trimming: 7 bases; J trimming: 1 base; junction bases outside the gene matches: 4. This CDR3 is built from 14 residues. The DNA for the CDR3 is TGTGCCAGCAACCGAGCGGGAGGCACAGATACGCAGTATTTT. Translated, it gives CASNRAGGTDTQYF.

This clonotype came up many times. The V and J genes are TRBV7-2 and TRBJ2-1; 14 positions match TRBD2. V shed 5 bases, J shed 6 bases, and the junction held 9 bases outside the gene matches. Germline CDR1 reads SGHTA; CDR2 reads FQGNSA. CDR3 length: 17 residues. The DNA for the CDR3 is TGTGCCAGCAGCCCAGGGACTAGCGGGAGTGTCCCCAATGAGCAGTTCTTC. Translating it yields CASSPGTSGSVPNEQFF.

This clonotype was observed a few times. The rearrangement uses TRBV15 and TRBJ2-2; 9 positions match TRBD1. The CDR3 is 15 amino acids. V lost 7 bases and J lost 4; bases outside the gene matches: 7. Germline V gene lookup returns CDR1 LNHNV and CDR2 YYDKDF (reference sequence). CDR3 nucleotide sequence: TGTGCCACCACACCGGGACAGGGAGGCACCGGGGAGCTGTTTTTT. Residues: CATTPGQGGTGELFF.

This clonotype has a count of ten or more. CDR3 loop: CASRRQVGDNTEAFF. For the CDR3, the DNA is TGTGCCAGCAGGAGACAGGTTGGGGATAACACTGAAGCTTTCTTT. The V gene is TRBV7-2, the J gene TRBJ1-1, with D possibly being TRBD1 (6 bases). Trimming cost V 6 bases and J 2 bases, with 16 bases left between them. The CDR3 is 15 residues long. The V gene's germline CDR1 is SGHTA and CDR2 FQGNSA.

This clonotype was recorded many times. This rearrangement joins TRBV18 to TRBJ2-7; D uncertain. The CDR3 length is 14 residues. The germline V gene encodes CDR1 KGHSH and CDR2 LQKENI. V lost 3 bases and J 0 bases, leaving 9 bases between the germline ends. The CDR3 nucleotides read TGTGCCAGCTCACCGGCTGCTTTCTCCTACGAGCAGTACTTC. Translated, it gives CASSPAAFSYEQYF.